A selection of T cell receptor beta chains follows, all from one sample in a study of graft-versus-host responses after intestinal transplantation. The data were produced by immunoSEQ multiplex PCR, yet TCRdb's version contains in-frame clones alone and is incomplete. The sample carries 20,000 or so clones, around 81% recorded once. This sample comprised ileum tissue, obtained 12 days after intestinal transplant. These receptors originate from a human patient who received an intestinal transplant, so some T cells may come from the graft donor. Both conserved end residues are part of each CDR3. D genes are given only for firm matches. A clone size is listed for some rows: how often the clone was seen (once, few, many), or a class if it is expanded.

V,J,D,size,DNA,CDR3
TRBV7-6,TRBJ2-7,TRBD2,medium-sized,TGTGCCAGCAGCTTGAGCGGGGACTACGAGCAGTACTTC,CASSLSGDYEQYF
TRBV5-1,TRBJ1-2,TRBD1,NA,TGCGCCAGCAGCCCCAGGACAGGGGCCTATGGCTACACCTTC,CASSPRTGAYGYTF
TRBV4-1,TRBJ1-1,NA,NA,TGCGCCAGCAGCCAAGGAGGGAGGACAGAAGCTTTCTTT,CASSQGGRTEAFF
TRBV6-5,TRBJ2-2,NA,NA,TGTGCCACCGCGGAGGGGATGAGCGGGGAGCTGTTTTTT,CATAEGMSGELFF
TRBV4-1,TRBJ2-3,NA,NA,TGCGCCAGCAGAGCCGGGACTGCTAGCACAGATACGCAGTATTTT,CASRAGTASTDTQYF
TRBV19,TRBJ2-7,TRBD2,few,TGTGCCAGTAGTATAGCGCGGACTAGCTACGAGCAGTACTTC,CASSIARTSYEQYF
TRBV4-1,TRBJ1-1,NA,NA,TGCGCCAGCAGCCAAGCTGCGCAGGGCCTCACTGAAGCTTTCTTT,CASSQAAQGLTEAFF
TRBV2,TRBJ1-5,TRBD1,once,TGTGCCAGCAGCGAGGACAGGAACCAGCCCCAGCATTTT,CASSEDRNQPQHF
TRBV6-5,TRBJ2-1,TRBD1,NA,TGTGCCAGCAGTCAAGGACAGGGAGCGTACAATGAGCAGTTCTTC,CASSQGQGAYNEQFF
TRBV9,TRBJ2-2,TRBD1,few,TGTGCCAGCAGCCCAGGGACAGCAATTTACACCGGGGAGCTGTTTTTT,CASSPGTAIYTGELFF
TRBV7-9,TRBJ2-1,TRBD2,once,TGTGCCAGCAGCGCTCATCTACTAGCGGGGGACCACAATGAGCAGTTCTTC,CASSAHLLAGDHNEQFF
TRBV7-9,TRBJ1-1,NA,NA,TGTGCCAGCAGCTTAGTTATGGGCCCGAACACTGAAGCTTTCTTT,CASSLVMGPNTEAFF
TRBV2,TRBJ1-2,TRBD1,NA,TGTGCCAGCAGTCAAATGACAGGGGGCTATGGCTACACCTTC,CASSQMTGGYGYTF
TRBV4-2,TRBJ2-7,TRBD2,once,TGTGCCAGCAGCCAATATAATAAGGGACTAGCGGGCCCCTACGAGCAGTACTTC,CASSQYNKGLAGPYEQYF
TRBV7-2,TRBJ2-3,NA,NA,TGTGCCAGCAGCTTAGGACCCCAGGGGCATACGCAGTATTTT,CASSLGPQGHTQYF
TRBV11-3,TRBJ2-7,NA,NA,TGTGCCAGCAGCTTAAAGCAAACCTACGAGCAGTACTTC,CASSLKQTYEQYF
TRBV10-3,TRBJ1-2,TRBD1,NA,TGTGCCATCGAGGACAGGAACTATGGCTACACCTTC,CAIEDRNYGYTF
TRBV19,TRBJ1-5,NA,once,TGTGCCAGTATGACGCCATCCAGGAATCAGCCCCAGCATTTT,CASMTPSRNQPQHF
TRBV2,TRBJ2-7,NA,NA,TGTGCCAGCAGGGTTGTTAGGGGTCCCTACGAGCAGTACTTC,CASRVVRGPYEQYF
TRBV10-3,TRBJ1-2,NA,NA,TGTGCCATCAGAGATACAGAGCACTATGGCTACACCTTC,CAIRDTEHYGYTF
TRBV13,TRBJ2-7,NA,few,TGTGCCAGCGTGGGGGGGCCAGGGCGCGAGCAGTACTTC,CASVGGPGREQYF
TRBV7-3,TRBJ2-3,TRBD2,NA,TGTGCCAGCAGCCTTAGGCCTAGCGGGGTAAGGACAGATACGCAGTATTTT,CASSLRPSGVRTDTQYF
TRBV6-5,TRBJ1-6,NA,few,TGTGCCAGCAGTTACTCGCGGGTCAGAAATTCACCCCTCCACTTT,CASSYSRVRNSPLHF
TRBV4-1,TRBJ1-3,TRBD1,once,TGCGCCAGCAGCCAAGCGGGACAGGGCTGGACTGGAAACACCATATATTTT,CASSQAGQGWTGNTIYF